What follows are 2 T cell receptor beta chains derived from one specimen sequenced in a study of blood T cell repertoires in COVID-19. Measured with immunoSEQ multiplex PCR; TCRdb has only the in-frame clones, and not every one. The table records more than 300,000 clones, approximately 90% of them present only once. The sample taken for sequencing was PBMCs or T cells enriched from blood (not recorded which). The receptors come from a woman younger than 35 who had recovered from COVID-19.

The V gene is TRBV20-1, the J gene TRBJ2-5, with D unclear. Trimming stripped 3 bases from V and 2 bases from J, with 7 bases between. The germline CDR1 and CDR2 sequences are DFQATT and SNEGSKA (reference sequence). This CDR3 is built from 12 residues. Here the CDR3 reads CSASAQQETQYF. The CDR3, as DNA: TGCAGTGCTAGTGCCCAGCAAGAGACCCAGTACTTC.

In nucleotides, the CDR3 is TGTGCCAGCAGTCCCCAAGGAGGGGTTAATTCACCCCTCCACTTT. It codes for CASSPQGGVNSPLHF. The V call is TRBV2, the J call TRBJ1-6, with D possibly TRBD1 on 5 matching bases. Per germline, CDR1 SNHLY and CDR2 FYNNEI. The CDR3 is 15 amino acids. Deletions cut 5 bases from V and 6 bases from J, with 14 bases between.